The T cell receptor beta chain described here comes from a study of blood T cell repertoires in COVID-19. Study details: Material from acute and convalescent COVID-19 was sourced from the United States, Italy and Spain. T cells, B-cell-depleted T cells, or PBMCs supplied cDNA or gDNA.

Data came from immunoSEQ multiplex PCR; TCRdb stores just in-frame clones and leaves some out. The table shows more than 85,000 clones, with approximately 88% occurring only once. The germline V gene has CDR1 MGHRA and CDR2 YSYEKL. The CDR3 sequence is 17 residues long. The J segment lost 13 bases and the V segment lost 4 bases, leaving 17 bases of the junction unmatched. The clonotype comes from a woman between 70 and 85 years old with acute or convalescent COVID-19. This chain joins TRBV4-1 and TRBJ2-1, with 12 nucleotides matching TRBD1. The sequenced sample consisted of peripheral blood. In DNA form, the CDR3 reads TGCGCCAGCAGCCTCTCCTCCGGGACAGGGGGCCGAATATCTCAGTTCTTC. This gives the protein CASSLSSGTGGRISQFF.